Each of the 21 T cell receptor beta chains below was sequenced from the same sample in a study of T-cell memory formation after mild COVID-19. TCRdb re-called the 5' RACE reads with MiXCR, one entry per CDR3 protein. Of a few hundred thousand distinct CDR3 sequences in the sample, approximately 16% are singletons; the top ten hold approximately 20%. Input material: PBMCs or a T cell subset sorted from them (not recorded which). All receptors come from a man younger than 35 who had mild COVID-19 (a few samples of this study predate the infection). Cell type and time point are not known.

This rearrangement joins TRBV5-6 to TRBJ2-5, with a weak D call TRBD2 (6 bases). Germline V gene lookup returns CDR1 SGHDT and CDR2 YYEEEE. V lost 7 bases, J lost 2 bases, and 12 bases lay in between. The CDR3 contains 13 residues. The CDR3 DNA reads as TGTGCCAGCTTCCGGGACTTTCAAGAGACCCAGTACTTC. Amino acid sequence: CASFRDFQETQYF. Based on the CDR3 plus reference TRBV5-6 and TRBJ2-5, the full variable domain is DAGVTQSPTHLIKTRGQQVTLRCSPKSGHDTVSWYQQALGQGPQFIFQYYEEEERQRGNFPDRFSGHQFPNYSSELNVNALLLGDSALYLCASFRDFQETQYFGPGTRLLVL.

This chain uses TRBV4-3 with TRBJ2-3, with unresolved D. The CDR3 contains 17 residues. Germline V gene sequence: CDR1 LGHNA, CDR2 YSLEER. V was cut by 1 base and J by 2 bases, with 16 bases left in between. CDR3 region: CASSQGVSAGPTDTQYF. CDR3 sequence (DNA): TGCGCCAGCAGCCAAGGCGTTAGTGCAGGCCCCACAGATACGCAGTATTTT.

The chain links TRBV12-3 or TRBV12-4 to TRBJ1-4; D gene ambiguous. The CDR3 contains 15 residues. V was trimmed by 3 bases and J by 7 bases, leaving 15 bases between them. The CDR3 here is CASSLQPPRGEKLFF. CDR3 nucleotides: TGTGCCAGCAGTTTGCAGCCGCCCCGGGGTGAAAAACTGTTTTTT.

This clonotype came up a few times. V and J are TRBV4-1 and TRBJ2-4; possibly TRBD2 for D (7 bases). The CDR3 has 18 amino acids. The ends were cut back, 0 bases at V and 2 bases at J, with 17 bases in the middle. Germline CDR1 is MGHRA and CDR2 is YSYEKL. CDR3 sequence: CASSQEPRGASPKNIQYF. CDR3 DNA: TGCGCCAGCAGCCAAGAGCCTCGGGGGGCCTCTCCCAAAAACATTCAGTACTTC.

This clonotype occurred a few times. The CDR3 bases are TGTGCCAGCAGTTACAGCCCTTACAATGAGCAGTTCTTC. Its translation is CASSYSPYNEQFF. The chain carries TRBV6-2 or TRBV6-3 and TRBJ2-1; D remains unclear. CDR1 MNHEY and CDR2 SVGEGT come from the germline V gene. The CDR3 is 13 amino acids. Trimming left V 2 bases short and J 4 bases short, with 6 bases between.

The chain uses TRBV4-2 and TRBJ1-1; D gene uncertain. Trimming left V 7 bases short and J 5 bases short, with 20 bases between. CDR1 is LGHNA and CDR2 is YNFKEQ in the germline V gene. CDR3 length: 15 amino acids. CDR3 protein: CASTHLGGKDTEAFF. CDR3 DNA sequence: TGTGCCAGCACCCACCTAGGAGGGAAGGATACTGAAGCTTTCTTT.

V is TRBV11-2 and J is TRBJ2-2; D might be TRBD2 (7 bases). V was shortened by 3 bases and J by 1 base, with 12 bases between the two germline ends. The CDR3 loop spans 16 amino acids. CDR1 is SGHAT, CDR2 FQNNGV, per germline. CDR3 region: CASSFGGAWNTGELFF. CDR3 nucleotide sequence: TGTGCCAGCAGCTTTGGGGGGGCTTGGAACACCGGGGAGCTGTTTTTT.

This clonotype appeared a few times. CDR3 in amino acids: CASSLALTAGGQETQYF. The CDR3 DNA reads TGTGCCAGCAGCTTAGCGCTAACCGCGGGGGGGCAAGAGACCCAGTACTTC. The chain joins TRBV7-2 to TRBJ2-5; 9 bases line up with TRBD2. The CDR3 covers 17 residues. From germline, CDR1 is SGHTA and CDR2 FQGNSA. The J segment lost 2 bases and the V segment lost 0 bases, leaving 7 bases of the junction unmatched.

This clonotype came up many times. The chain has TRBV5-1 and TRBJ2-1; D ambiguous. V dropped 1 base and J dropped 5 bases, with 7 bases sitting between them. Germline values: CDR1 SGHRS, CDR2 YFSETQ. The CDR3 is 13 amino acids. Here the CDR3 reads CASSLSTNNEQFF. Here the CDR3 DNA reads TGCGCCAGCAGCTTGTCCACTAACAATGAGCAGTTCTTC.

This clonotype was observed a few times. The DNA for the CDR3 is TGTGCCACCAGTGATTTGCACTTAGCGGGTCGCAATGAGCAGTTCTTC. Amino acids: CATSDLHLAGRNEQFF. The rearrangement joins TRBV24-1 to TRBJ2-1, with 7 nucleotides matching TRBD2. V was pared by 0 bases and J by 6 bases, with 7 bases of the junction left unmatched. CDR1 and CDR2 (germline): KGHDR, SFDVKD. The CDR3 is made up of 16 amino acids.

The chain combines TRBV12-3 or TRBV12-4 with TRBJ2-2, with D uncertain. The CDR3 runs to 11 residues. V lost 9 bases to trimming and J lost 5 bases, with 7 bases between them. For the CDR3, the DNA is TGTGCCAGTTTTGGAACCGGGGAGCTGTTTTTT. This gives the protein CASFGTGELFF.

The chain carries TRBV5-4 and TRBJ1-2, with 10 positions matching TRBD1. Germline trimming cut 5 bases from V and 4 bases from J; bases unmatched to any gene: 5. CDR3 length equals 14 residues. CDR1 and CDR2 from the germline V gene are SGHNT and YYREEE (reference sequence). CDR3 protein: CASRTGTGVYGYTF. The CDR3 DNA is TGTGCCAGCAGAACCGGGACAGGGGTCTATGGCTACACCTTC.

This chain links TRBV24-1 with TRBJ2-3, with unresolved D. CDR1 and CDR2 (germline): KGHDR, SFDVKD. The CDR3 extends over 12 amino acids. Trimming stripped 6 bases from V and 8 bases from J, with 11 bases between. The CDR3 sequence is CATSLGLGTQYF. DNA for the CDR3: TGTGCCACCAGTCTGGGTCTTGGTACGCAGTATTTT.

This clonotype was seen repeatedly, ten times or more. The V and J genes are TRBV7-9 and TRBJ2-1; a weak D match, TRBD1 (5 bases). The germline V gene has CDR1 SEHNR and CDR2 FQNEAQ (reference sequence). The CDR3 contains 15 residues. V lost 2 bases, J lost 8 bases, and 16 bases lay in between. CDR3 bases: TGTGCCAGCAGCTTATATCACGCCAGGGTGGATGAGCAGTTCTTC. Protein product: CASSLYHARVDEQFF.

The rearrangement uses TRBV12-3 or TRBV12-4 and TRBJ2-4; 7 bases align to TRBD2. The ends lost 3 bases at V and 6 bases at J; junction bases unmatched: 5. The CDR3 is 14 residues long. CDR3 sequence (DNA): TGTGCCAGCAGTTTCGGCGGGGGTCGAAACATTCAGTACTTC. Protein: CASSFGGGRNIQYF.

This clonotype was seen at least ten times. V gene TRBV7-9 combines with J gene TRBJ2-1; D uncertain. Germline assignment: CDR1 SEHNR and CDR2 FQNEAQ (reference sequence). Trimming pared 1 base from V and 7 bases from J, leaving 14 bases between. The CDR3 runs 15 residues. CDR3 loop: CASSLGRTVTNEQFF. In DNA, the CDR3 is TGTGCCAGCAGCTTAGGCCGTACTGTGACTAATGAGCAGTTCTTC.

This clonotype was seen many times. This chain connects TRBV2 to TRBJ1-1; possible D gene TRBD1, 6 bases. The CDR3 spans 10 residues. CDR1 is SNHLY, CDR2 FYNNEI, per germline. V was shortened by 11 bases and J by 4 bases, with 8 bases between the two germline ends. The CDR3 loop is CADRSTEAFF. The CDR3 DNA follows: TGTGCCGACAGGAGCACTGAAGCTTTCTTT.

This clonotype was recorded once. The chain links TRBV5-5 to TRBJ1-2; 10 bases agree with TRBD1. The CDR3 loop spans 16 amino acids. The germline V gene has CDR1 SGHKS and CDR2 YYEKEE (reference sequence). J gave up 2 bases and V 0 bases, and 4 bases lay outside the gene matches. CDR3 nucleotides: TGTGCCAGCAGCTTGGAGCCGGGACAGGGGAACTATGGCTACACCTTC. This codes for CASSLEPGQGNYGYTF.

The V gene is TRBV6-2 or TRBV6-3, the J gene TRBJ2-7, with D tentatively TRBD1 or TRBD2 (5 bases each). Between the trimmed V and J ends, which lost 0 bases and 3 bases, there was a span of 12 bases. There are 15 residues in the CDR3. From germline, CDR1 is MNHEY and CDR2 SVGEGT. This chain's CDR3 is CASSYSLGDSYEQYV. For the CDR3, the DNA is TGTGCCAGCAGTTACTCGTTGGGGGATAGCTACGAGCAGTACGTC.

In this sample, this clonotype turned up a few times. The chain employs TRBV28 and TRBJ2-3, with a possible D match to TRBD1 (5 bases). Germline CDR1 MDHEN, CDR2 SYDVKM. The CDR3 covers 13 residues. Trimming removed 6 bases at V and 2 bases at J, with 9 bases between. CDR3: CASRGVLTDTQYF. Here the CDR3 DNA reads TGTGCCAGCAGAGGGGTCCTCACAGATACGCAGTATTTT.

This clonotype has more than one count but fewer than ten. V gene TRBV6-5 combines with J gene TRBJ1-1; maybe TRBD1 (6 bases). The germline gives CDR1 MNHEY, CDR2 SVGAGI. V lost 0 bases and J lost 1, with 6 bases in between. This CDR3 has 14 residues. DNA of the CDR3: TGTGCCAGCAGTTACTCCAGGGGGAACACTGAAGCTTTCTTT. It specifies CASSYSRGNTEAFF.